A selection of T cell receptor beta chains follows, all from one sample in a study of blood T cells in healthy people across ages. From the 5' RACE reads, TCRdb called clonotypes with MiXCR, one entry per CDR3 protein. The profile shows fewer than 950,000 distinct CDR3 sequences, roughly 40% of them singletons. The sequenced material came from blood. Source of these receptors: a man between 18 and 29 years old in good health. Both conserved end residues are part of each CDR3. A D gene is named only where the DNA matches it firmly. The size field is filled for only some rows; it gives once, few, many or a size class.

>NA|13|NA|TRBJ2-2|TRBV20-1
CSARGRTPRELFF
TGCAGTGCTAGGGGTAGGACGCCTCGGGAGCTGTTTTTT
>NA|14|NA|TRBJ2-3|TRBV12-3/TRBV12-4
CASSFAVLTDTEYF
TGTGCCAGCAGCTTCGCAGTGTTAACAGATACGGAATATTTT
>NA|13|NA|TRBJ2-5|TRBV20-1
CSARWQGQETQYF
TGCAGTGCTCGATGGCAGGGACAAGAGACCCAGTACTTC
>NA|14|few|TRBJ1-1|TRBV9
CASSEGGENTEAFF
TGTGCCAGCAGCGAAGGGGGAGAGAACACTGAAGCTTTCTTT
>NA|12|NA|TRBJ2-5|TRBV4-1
CASSQEVGTQYF
TGCGCCAGCAGCCAAGAGGTGGGGACTCAGTACTTC
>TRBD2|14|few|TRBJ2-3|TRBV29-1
CSVEDLGEGDTQYF
TGCAGCGTTGAAGATTTGGGGGAGGGAGATACGCAGTATTTT
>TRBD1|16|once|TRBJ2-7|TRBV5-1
CASSLGPGTDYNEQYF
TGCGCCAGCAGCTTGGGGCCCGGGACAGACTACAATGAGCAGTACTTC
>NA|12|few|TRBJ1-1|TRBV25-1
CASRLGDTEAFF
TGTGCCAGCAGACTAGGGGACACTGAAGCTTTCTTT
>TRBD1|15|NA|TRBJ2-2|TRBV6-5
CAGRSGGVSTGELFF
TGTGCCGGCAGATCAGGGGGCGTGAGCACCGGGGAGCTGTTTTTT
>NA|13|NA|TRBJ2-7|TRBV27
CASSFRDPYEQYF
TGTGCCAGCAGTTTCAGGGACCCATACGAGCAGTACTTC
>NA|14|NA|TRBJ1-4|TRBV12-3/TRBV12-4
CASSFPGPNEKLFF
TGTGCCAGCAGTTTCCCAGGGCCCAATGAAAAACTGTTTTTT
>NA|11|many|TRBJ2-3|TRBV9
CASSPGGAQYF
TGTGCCAGCAGCCCCGGCGGTGCGCAGTATTTT
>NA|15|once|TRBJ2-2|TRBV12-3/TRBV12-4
CATGPRGRNTGELFF
TGTGCCACCGGACCTAGGGGGAGAAACACCGGGGAGCTGTTTTTT
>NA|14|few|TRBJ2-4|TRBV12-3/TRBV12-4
CASSYAGPEDIQYF
TGTGCCAGCAGTTATGCGGGCCCGGAGGACATTCAGTACTTC
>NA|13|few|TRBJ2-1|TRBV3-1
CASSTGSGDEQFF
TGTGCCAGCAGCACGGGATCCGGGGATGAGCAGTTCTTC
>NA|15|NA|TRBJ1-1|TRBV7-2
CASSPVGGRNTEAFF
TGTGCCAGCAGCCCAGTCGGGGGGAGGAACACTGAAGCTTTCTTT